Listed below are T cell receptor beta chains from one sample, sequenced in a study of regulatory T cells in long-lasting Graves disease. TCRdb re-analysed the multiplex PCR reads in MiXCR, keeping a single row per CDR3 protein. The data contain around 480,000 distinct CDR3 sequences, 15% to 20% of them seen just once; the ten biggest clones take up 25%. This same sample was also part of a study on T cells in Graves' hyperthyroidism and ophthalmopathy.

Sequences were derived from peripheral blood mononuclear cells (PBMCs), sampled at new diagnosis, from a patient treated with antithyroid drugs. Receptor source: a woman aged 35-60 years with Graves disease. The CDR3 runs from the conserved cysteine through the conserved F or W. The order of the fields is V gene, D gene, J gene, clone size, CDR3 DNA, CDR3 protein. A D gene is named only where the DNA matches it firmly. Size values are once, few and many counts, or a class for expanded clones, and some rows have none.

>TRBV29-1|NA|TRBJ1-1|many
TGCAGCGGCGGGATTAACACTGAAGCTTTCTTT
CSGGINTEAFF
>TRBV28|NA|TRBJ1-2|few
TGTGCCAGCGGATCAGGGGTGAGAAACTATGGCTACACCTTC
CASGSGVRNYGYTF
>TRBV6-1|NA|TRBJ1-4|NA
TGTGCCAGCAGAACCAGGGCCCATGGGGAAAAACTGTTTTTT
CASRTRAHGEKLFF
>TRBV20-1|TRBD1|TRBJ2-7|many
TGCAGTGCTAGAGATTGGAACAGGGGCCTCTCCTACGAGCAGTACTTC
CSARDWNRGLSYEQYF
>TRBV6-5|NA|TRBJ2-5|many
TGTGCCAGCAGTTACGGAGGGGGTTGGGAGACCCAGTACTTC
CASSYGGGWETQYF
>TRBV12-3/TRBV12-4|NA|TRBJ1-5|NA
TGTGCCAGCAGTTTTGGGAAGGGACAGCCCCAGCATTTT
CASSFGKGQPQHF
>TRBV5-1|NA|TRBJ2-1|many
TGCGCCAGCAGCTTGGTGGACTCCTACAATGAGCAGTTCTTC
CASSLVDSYNEQFF
>TRBV18|NA|TRBJ2-7|many
TGTGCCAGCAGCCCCCGGGCCTACGAGCAGTACTTC
CASSPRAYEQYF
>TRBV11-2|NA|TRBJ2-1|once
TGTGCCAGCAGCTTAGATGTAATAGTGTCCTACAATGGGCAGTTCTTC
CASSLDVIVSYNGQFF
>TRBV3-1|NA|TRBJ1-2|NA
TGTGCCAGCAGCCATTCATCCAGTTACAGGAACTATGGCTACACCTTC
CASSHSSSYRNYGYTF
>TRBV5-1|NA|TRBJ1-1|NA
TGCGCCAGCAGCTTGGAGGGGGTTTGGACTGAAGCTTTCTTT
CASSLEGVWTEAFF